Listed here are 9 T cell receptor beta chains from one sample, sequenced in a study of blood T cell repertoires in COVID-19. Clones were read by immunoSEQ multiplex PCR, and TCRdb kept only the in-frame ones, dropping some. Here the sample spans more than 95,000 clones, about 80% being singletons. The sample taken for sequencing was peripheral blood. All receptors come from an older man with acute or convalescent COVID-19.

The gene calls are TRBV5-1 and TRBJ2-3, with 10 bases aligning to TRBD1. There are 15 residues in the CDR3. CDR1 and CDR2 (germline): SGHRS, YFSETQ. V lost 2 bases to trimming and J lost 6 bases; unmatched junction nucleotides: 6. The CDR3 DNA is TGCGCCAGCAGCTTCCTGACAGGGGGCAGGGATACGCAGTATTTT. This gives the protein CASSFLTGGRDTQYF.

In its sample, this clone was seen a few times. The CDR3 loop is CASSLWAQTLSPLHF. In DNA form, the CDR3 reads TGTGCCAGCAGTTTATGGGCTCAAACCCTTTCACCCCTCCACTTT. The rearrangement uses TRBV27 and TRBJ1-6, with D uncertain. V lost 1 base and J 9 bases, leaving 13 bases between the germline ends. This CDR3 is 15 amino acids long. CDR1 is MNHEY and CDR2 is SMNVEV in the germline V gene (reference sequence).

The J gene is TRBJ1-2, the V gene TRBV5-1; D not certain. Trimming stripped 4 bases from V and 1 base from J, with 11 bases between. The CDR3 runs to 14 residues. Germline CDR1 and CDR2: SGHRS and YFSETQ. CDR3 DNA sequence: TGCGCCAGCAGCCTAGGAACCATTAACTATGGCTACACCTTC. Translating gives CASSLGTINYGYTF.

This clone was detected once. The chain combines TRBV2 with TRBJ2-4; D remains unclear. Germline CDR1 and CDR2: SNHLY and FYNNEI. Trimming removed 2 bases from V and 0 bases from J, with 5 bases in between. There are 14 residues in the CDR3. In nucleotides, the CDR3 is TGTGCCAGCAGTGAAACAGTAGCCAAAAACATTCAGTACTTC. Protein sequence: CASSETVAKNIQYF.

The V call is TRBV7-2, the J call TRBJ1-2, with 7 bases matching TRBD1. The CDR3 contains 14 residues. Germline trimming cut 6 bases from V and 4 bases from J; bases unmatched to any gene: 8. Germline V CDR1 and CDR2: SGHTA, FQGNSA. As DNA, the CDR3 is TGTGCCAGCAGTTTCGGACAGGCCTTCTATGGCTACACCTTC. It is translated as CASSFGQAFYGYTF.

This clone appeared a single time. The J gene is TRBJ2-7, the V gene TRBV4-1; TRBD1 aligns across 8 bases. The V segment lost 5 bases and the J segment 1 base; nucleotides outside the gene matches: 10. Germline-derived CDR1 and CDR2 are MGHRA and YSYEKL. The CDR3 runs to 16 residues. This CDR3 is CASSSVSGGISYEQYF. DNA for the CDR3: TGCGCCAGCAGCTCTGTCTCAGGGGGCATTTCCTACGAGCAGTACTTC.

V is TRBV28 and J is TRBJ2-5, with D possibly matching TRBD1 (6 bases). There are 14 residues in the CDR3. V dropped 3 bases and J dropped 3 bases, with 11 bases sitting between them. Germline lookup yields CDR1 MDHEN and CDR2 SYDVKM. Written as DNA, the CDR3 is TGTGCCAGCAGTTTCCTTGGACAGAAAGAGACCCAGTACTTC. It is translated as CASSFLGQKETQYF.

The chain joins TRBV24-1 to TRBJ1-2; no definite D call. CDR3 size: 15 residues. V was cut by 10 bases and J by 0 bases, with 17 bases left in between. Germline V gene data show CDR1 as KGHDR and CDR2 as SFDVKD. The CDR3 here is CATRGRRQANYGYTF. As DNA, the CDR3 is TGTGCCACAAGAGGTCGTCGTCAAGCTAACTATGGCTACACCTTC.

This chain links TRBV12-3 or TRBV12-4 with TRBJ1-3; D is uncertain. This CDR3 has 13 amino acids. The V end was cut by 2 bases, the J end by 1 base, with 3 bases between. The chain's CDR3 is CASSLQSGNTIYF. The CDR3 bases are TGTGCCAGCAGTTTACAGTCTGGAAACACCATATATTTT.